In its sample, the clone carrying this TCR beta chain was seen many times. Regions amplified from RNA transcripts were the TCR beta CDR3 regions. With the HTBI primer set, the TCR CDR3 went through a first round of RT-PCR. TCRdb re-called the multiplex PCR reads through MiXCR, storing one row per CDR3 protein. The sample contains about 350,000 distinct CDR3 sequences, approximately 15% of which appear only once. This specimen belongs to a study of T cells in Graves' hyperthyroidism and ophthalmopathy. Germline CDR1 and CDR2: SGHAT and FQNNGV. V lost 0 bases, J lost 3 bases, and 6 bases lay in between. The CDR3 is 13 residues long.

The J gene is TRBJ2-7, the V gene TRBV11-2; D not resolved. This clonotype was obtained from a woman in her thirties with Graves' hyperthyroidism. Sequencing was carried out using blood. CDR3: CASSLESVYEQYF. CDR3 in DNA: TGTGCCAGCAGCTTAGAAAGCGTCTACGAGCAGTACTTC. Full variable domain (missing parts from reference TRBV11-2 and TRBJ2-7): EAGVAQSPRYKIIEKRQSVAFWCNPISGHATLYWYQQILGQGPKLLIQFQNNGVVDDSQLPKDRFSAERLKGVDSTLKIQPAKLEDSAVYLCASSLESVYEQYFGPGTRLTVT.